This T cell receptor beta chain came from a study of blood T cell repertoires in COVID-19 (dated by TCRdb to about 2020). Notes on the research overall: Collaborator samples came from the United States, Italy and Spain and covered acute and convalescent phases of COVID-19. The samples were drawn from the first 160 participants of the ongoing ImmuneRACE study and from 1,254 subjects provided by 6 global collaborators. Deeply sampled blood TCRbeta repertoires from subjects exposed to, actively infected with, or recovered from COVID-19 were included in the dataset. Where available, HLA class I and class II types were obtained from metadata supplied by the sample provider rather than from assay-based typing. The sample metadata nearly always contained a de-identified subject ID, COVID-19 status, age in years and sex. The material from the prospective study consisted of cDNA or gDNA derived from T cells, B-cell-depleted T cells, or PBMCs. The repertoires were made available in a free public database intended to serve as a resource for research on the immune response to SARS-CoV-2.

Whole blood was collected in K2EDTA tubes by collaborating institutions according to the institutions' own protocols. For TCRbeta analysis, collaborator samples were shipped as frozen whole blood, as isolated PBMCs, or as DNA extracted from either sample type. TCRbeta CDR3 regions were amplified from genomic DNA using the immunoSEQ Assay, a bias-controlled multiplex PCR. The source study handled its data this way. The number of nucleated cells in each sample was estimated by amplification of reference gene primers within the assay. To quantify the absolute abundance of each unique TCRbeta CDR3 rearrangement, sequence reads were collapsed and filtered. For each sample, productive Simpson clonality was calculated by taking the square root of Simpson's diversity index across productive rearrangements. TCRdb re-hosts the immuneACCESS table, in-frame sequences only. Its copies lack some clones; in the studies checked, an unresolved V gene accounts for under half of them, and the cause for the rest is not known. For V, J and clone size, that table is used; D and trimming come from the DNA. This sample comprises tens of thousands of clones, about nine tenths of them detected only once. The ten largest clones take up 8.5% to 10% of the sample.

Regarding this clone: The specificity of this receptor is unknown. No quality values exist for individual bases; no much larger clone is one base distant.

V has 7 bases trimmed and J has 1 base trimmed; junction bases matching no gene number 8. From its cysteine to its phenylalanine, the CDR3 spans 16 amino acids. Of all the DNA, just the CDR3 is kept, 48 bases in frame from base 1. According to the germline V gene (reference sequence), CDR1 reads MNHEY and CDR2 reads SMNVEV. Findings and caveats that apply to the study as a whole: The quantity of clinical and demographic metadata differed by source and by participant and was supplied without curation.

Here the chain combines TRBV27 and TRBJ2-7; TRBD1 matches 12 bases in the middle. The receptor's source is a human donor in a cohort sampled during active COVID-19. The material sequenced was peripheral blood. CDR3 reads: CASTGTGGVASYEQYF. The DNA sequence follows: TGTGCCAGCACCGGGACAGGGGGCGTCGCTTCCTACGAGCAGTACTTC.